What follows are 3 T cell receptor beta chains derived from one specimen sequenced in a study of CXCR3-negative and CXCR3-positive naive CD8 T cells. TRB cDNA was prepared as libraries by UMI-labeled 5' RACE. TCRdb reanalyzed the 5' RACE reads and collapses them to one entry per CDR3 protein, without DNA. This repertoire includes 84,000 or so distinct CDR3 sequences. Sequencing was performed on naive CXCR3- CD8+ T cells from blood. Subset noted: CD45RO-CCR7+CD27+CD95- naive CD8+ T cells lacking CXCR3 (TNR3-). The source is a human donor in good health. Some clones in this sample may be carry-over from other donors' samples.

The chain combines TRBV5-1 with TRBJ2-1; TCRdb calls TRBD2, which cannot be checked without DNA. The CDR3 sequence is 13 residues long. CDR1 SGHRS and CDR2 YFSETQ come from the germline V gene. The CDR3 protein is CASSLEPADEQFF.

V usage is TRBV6-5 and J usage is TRBJ1-5. CDR1 and CDR2 (germline): MNHEY, SVGAGI. This CDR3 contains 14 residues. This chain's CDR3 is CASSPRGLGQPQHF.

The chain uses TRBV28 and TRBJ1-1; TCRdb's assignment of TRBD1 cannot be checked, as there is no DNA. The CDR3 consists of 13 residues. Germline assignment: CDR1 MDHEN and CDR2 SYDVKM. Here the CDR3 reads CASSPGLDAEAFF. The full variable domain, rest sourced from reference TRBV28 and TRBJ1-1, is DVKVTQSSRYLVKRTGEKVFLECVQDMDHENMFWYRQDPGLGLRLIYFSYDVKMKEKGDIPEGYSVSREKKERFSLILESASTNQTSMYLCASSPGLDAEAFFGQGTRLTVV.